Below are 10 T cell receptor beta chains sequenced from a single sample in a study of OX40 agonist ivuxolimab in advanced cancers. Sequencing used immunoSEQ multiplex PCR; TCRdb keeps in-frame clones, though not all of them. The sample holds around 40,000 clones; roughly 84% are singletons and the top ten take 20% to 25%. This specimen was CD4+ or CD8+ T cells sorted from blood, taken in a trial of the OX40 agonist ivuxolimab. The origin of the receptors is an adult with an advanced solid tumor such as melanoma, head and neck, liver or kidney cancer.

This sequence joins TRBV29-1 and TRBJ2-1; no definite D call. The germline gives CDR1 SQVTM, CDR2 ANQGSEA. The V end was cut by 6 bases, the J end by 8 bases, with 11 bases between. The CDR3 covers 11 residues. Here the CDR3 reads CSVRTADEQFF. The CDR3 DNA sequence: TGCAGCGTGAGAACGGCCGATGAGCAGTTCTTC.

The V gene is TRBV19, the J gene TRBJ2-3, with a tentative D call TRBD1 (6 bases). The germline gives CDR1 LNHDA, CDR2 SQIVND (reference sequence). The CDR3 totals 15 residues. Trimming took 3 bases from V and 6 from J, leaving 16 bases between them. The CDR3, as DNA: TGTGCCAGTAGTATTTGGGACACCCTGGGGGATACGCAGTATTTT. It specifies CASSIWDTLGDTQYF. Supplemented by reference TRBV19 and TRBJ2-3, the full variable domain reads DGGITQSPKYLFRKEGQNVTLSCEQNLNHDAMYWYRQDPGQGLRLIYYSQIVNDFQKGDIAEGYSVSREKKESFPLTVTSAQKNPTAFYLCASSIWDTLGDTQYFGPGTRLTVL.

The rearrangement links TRBV9 to TRBJ2-5, with 10 nucleotides matching TRBD2. The CDR3 is 15 amino acids. The J segment lost 5 bases and the V segment lost 3 bases, leaving 7 bases of the junction unmatched. Germline V gene lookup returns CDR1 SGDLS and CDR2 YYNGEE. The CDR3 sequence is CASSGSGGAWETQYF. The DNA for the CDR3 is TGTGCCAGCAGCGGGAGCGGGGGGGCTTGGGAGACCCAGTACTTC.

The DNA of the CDR3 is TGCAGCGTTGATCGCGCGGACACCGGGGAGCTGTTTTTT. This translates into CSVDRADTGELFF. The genes are TRBV29-1 and TRBJ2-2; D is ambiguous. Germline loops: CDR1 SQVTM, CDR2 ANQGSEA. The V end was cut by 3 bases, the J end by 3 bases, with 8 bases between. The CDR3 consists of 13 residues.

The chain employs TRBV23-1 and TRBJ2-4; 7 bases are shared with TRBD2. TRBV23-1 is classed as an ORF, of uncertain function. The trim removed 0 bases at V and 0 bases at J, leaving 11 bases unmatched. The CDR3 is 19 amino acids. CDR3 residues: CASSQSQGGRELAKNIQYF. As DNA, the CDR3 is TGCGCCAGCAGTCAATCGCAGGGCGGGAGAGAACTAGCCAAAAACATTCAGTACTTC.

This clone has just a few counts. The chain uses TRBV9 and TRBJ2-1, with D possibly matching TRBD1 (6 bases). The CDR3 has 17 residues. The V gene's germline CDR1 is SGDLS and CDR2 YYNGEE. The V end lost 1 base, the J end lost 7 bases, and 21 bases lay between the germline ends. CDR3 in DNA: TGTGCCAGCAGCGTACAGTCCCTCGACGAAGGGGGAAATGAGCAGTTCTTC. Translating gives CASSVQSLDEGGNEQFF.

This sequence joins TRBV6-1 and TRBJ2-3; D gene uncertain. CDR1 and CDR2 from the germline V gene are MNHNS and SASEGT. CDR3 size: 13 residues. Between the trimmed V and J ends, which lost 1 base and 6 bases, there was a span of 8 bases. The CDR3 DNA sequence: TGTGCCAGCAGTGAAGTAGATGGGGATACGCAGTATTTT. This codes for CASSEVDGDTQYF.

DNA for the CDR3: TGTGCCAGCAGCACCAGGGGGCATGGAGGCACAGATACGCAGTATTTT. Amino acid sequence: CASSTRGHGGTDTQYF. The chain employs TRBV7-3 and TRBJ2-3; 8 nucleotides agree with TRBD1. With 5 bases clipped from V and 1 base from J, the junction kept 8 bases outside the gene matches. The germline CDR1 and CDR2 sequences are SGHTA and FQGTGA. This CDR3 contains 16 residues. Filled out from reference TRBV7-3 and TRBJ2-3, the complete variable domain reads GAGVSQTPSNKVTEKGKYVELRCDPISGHTALYWYRQSLGQGPEFLIYFQGTGAADDSGLPNDRFFAVRPEGSVSTLKIQRTERGDSAVYLCASSTRGHGGTDTQYFGPGTRLTVL.

A remark on this clone: At one boundary the junction diverges from the germline segment, which might be a read error. V gene TRBV27 combines with J gene TRBJ2-7; D may correspond to TRBD1 or TRBD2 (6 bases each). This CDR3 is 14 amino acids long. Germline V lookup: CDR1 MNHEY, CDR2 SMNVEV (reference sequence). CDR3 amino acids: CATSGGGIFNEQYF. CDR3 DNA: TGTGCCACCAGTGGGGGCGGGATTTTTAACGAGCAGTACTTC.

This chain joins TRBV4-1 and TRBJ2-7, with 9 positions matching TRBD2. Germline V gene data show CDR1 as MGHRA and CDR2 as YSYEKL. After removal of 0 bases from V and 2 bases from J, the junction contained 8 bases not matched to a gene. The CDR3 is 17 amino acids. This chain's CDR3 is CASSQDLGAGGPYEQYF. CDR3 nucleotides: TGCGCCAGCAGCCAAGACCTGGGAGCGGGAGGCCCCTACGAGCAGTACTTC.